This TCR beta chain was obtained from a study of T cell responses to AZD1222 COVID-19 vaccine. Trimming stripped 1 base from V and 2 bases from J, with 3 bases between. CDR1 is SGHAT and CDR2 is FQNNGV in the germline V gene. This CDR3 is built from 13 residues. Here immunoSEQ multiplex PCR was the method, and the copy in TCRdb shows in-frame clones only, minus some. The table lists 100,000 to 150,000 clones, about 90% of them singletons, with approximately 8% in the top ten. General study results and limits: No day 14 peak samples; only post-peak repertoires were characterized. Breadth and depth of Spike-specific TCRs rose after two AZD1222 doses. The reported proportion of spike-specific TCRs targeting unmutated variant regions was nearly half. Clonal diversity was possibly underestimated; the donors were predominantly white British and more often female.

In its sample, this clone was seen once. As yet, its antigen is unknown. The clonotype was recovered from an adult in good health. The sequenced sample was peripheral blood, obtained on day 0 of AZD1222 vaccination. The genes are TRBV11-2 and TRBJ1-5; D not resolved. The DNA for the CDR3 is TGTGCCAGCAGCTTAGTGGGCAATCAGCCCCAGCATTTT. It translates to CASSLVGNQPQHF.